This section outlines one TCR beta chain sequence together with its context. V lost 5 bases and J lost 2, with 12 bases in between. Germline values: CDR1 MNHNS, CDR2 SASEGT. The CDR3 sequence is 14 residues long. The source of the sample is a study of cytomegalovirus exposure and HLA in healthy donors. Use of 60 Vbeta and 13 Jbeta primers characterized the PCR. TCRdb's copy holds only in-frame clones and misses some; the assay was immunoSEQ multiplex PCR. Seen here are about 110,000 clones, less than 80% observed once, and the top ten hold around 4%. This TCR derives from a man aged 25 to 40 in good health and CMV-seropositive. Sequencing was done on a sample of PBMCs. The chain recombines TRBV6-1 with TRBJ1-1; a weak D match, TRBD1 (5 bases). The CDR3 reads CASSLRTINTEAFF. The DNA for the CDR3 is TGTGCCAGCAGTCTCCGGACAATAAACACTGAAGCTTTCTTT.